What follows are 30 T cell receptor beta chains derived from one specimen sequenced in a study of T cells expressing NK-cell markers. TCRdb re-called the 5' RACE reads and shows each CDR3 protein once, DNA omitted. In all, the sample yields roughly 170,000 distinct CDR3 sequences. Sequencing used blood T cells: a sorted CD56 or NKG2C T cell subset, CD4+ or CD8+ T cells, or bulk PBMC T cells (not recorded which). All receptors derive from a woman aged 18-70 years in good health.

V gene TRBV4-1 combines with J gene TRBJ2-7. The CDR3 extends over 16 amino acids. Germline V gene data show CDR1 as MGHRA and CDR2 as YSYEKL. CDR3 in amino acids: CASSQTLSVGATEQYF.

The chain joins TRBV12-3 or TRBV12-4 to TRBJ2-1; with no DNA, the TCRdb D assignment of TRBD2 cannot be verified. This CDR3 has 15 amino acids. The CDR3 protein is CASSLSSGGYYEQFF.

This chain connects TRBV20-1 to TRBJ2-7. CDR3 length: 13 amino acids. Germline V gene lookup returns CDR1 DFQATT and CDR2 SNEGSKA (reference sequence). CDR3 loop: CSAKDAVSYEQYF.

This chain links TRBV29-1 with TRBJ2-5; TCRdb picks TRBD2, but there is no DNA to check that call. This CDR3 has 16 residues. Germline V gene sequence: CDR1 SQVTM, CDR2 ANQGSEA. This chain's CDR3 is CSAGGWTSPSMKTQYF.

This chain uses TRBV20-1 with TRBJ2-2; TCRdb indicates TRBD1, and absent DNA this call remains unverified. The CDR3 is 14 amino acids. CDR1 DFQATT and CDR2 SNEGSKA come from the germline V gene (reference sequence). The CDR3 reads CSARGQGRTGELFF.

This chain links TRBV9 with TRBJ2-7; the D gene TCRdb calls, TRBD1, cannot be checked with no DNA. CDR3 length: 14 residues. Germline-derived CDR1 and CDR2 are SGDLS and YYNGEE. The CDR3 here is CASNPKEGQGEQYF.

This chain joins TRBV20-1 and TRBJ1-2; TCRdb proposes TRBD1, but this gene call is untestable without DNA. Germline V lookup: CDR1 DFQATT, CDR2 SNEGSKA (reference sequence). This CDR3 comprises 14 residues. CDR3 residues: CSARDPRGGYGYTF.

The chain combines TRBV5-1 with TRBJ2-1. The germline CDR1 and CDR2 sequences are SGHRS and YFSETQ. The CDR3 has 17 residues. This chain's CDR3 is CASSLAQDSRTDNEQFF.

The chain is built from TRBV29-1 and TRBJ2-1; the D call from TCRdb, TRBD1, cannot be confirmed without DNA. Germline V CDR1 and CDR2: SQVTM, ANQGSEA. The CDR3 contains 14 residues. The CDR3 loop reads CSVDWTGVTNEQFF.

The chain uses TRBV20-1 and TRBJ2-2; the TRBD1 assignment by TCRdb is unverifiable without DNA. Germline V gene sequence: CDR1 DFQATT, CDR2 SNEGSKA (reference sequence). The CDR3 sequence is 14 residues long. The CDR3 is CSAPGTGNTGELFF.

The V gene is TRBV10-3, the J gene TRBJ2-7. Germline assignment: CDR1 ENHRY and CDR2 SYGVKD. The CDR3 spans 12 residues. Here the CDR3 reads CAISAGMDEQYF.

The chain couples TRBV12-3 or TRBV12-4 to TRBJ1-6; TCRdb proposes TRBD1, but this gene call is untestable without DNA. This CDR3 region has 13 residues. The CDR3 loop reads CASIPDGSAPLHF.

The CDR3 is CASSLELAGGNEQFF. The gene calls are TRBV5-1 and TRBJ2-1; checking the TCRdb D call of TRBD2 is not possible without DNA. The CDR3 has 15 residues. Germline values: CDR1 SGHRS, CDR2 YFSETQ.

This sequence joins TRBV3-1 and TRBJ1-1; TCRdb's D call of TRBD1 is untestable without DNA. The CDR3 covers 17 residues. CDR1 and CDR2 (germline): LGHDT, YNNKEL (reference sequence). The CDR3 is CASSQVLLGGGNTEAFF.

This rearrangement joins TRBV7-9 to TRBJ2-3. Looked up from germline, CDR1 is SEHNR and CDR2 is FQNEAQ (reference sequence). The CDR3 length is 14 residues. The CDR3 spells CASSLALGGDTQYF.

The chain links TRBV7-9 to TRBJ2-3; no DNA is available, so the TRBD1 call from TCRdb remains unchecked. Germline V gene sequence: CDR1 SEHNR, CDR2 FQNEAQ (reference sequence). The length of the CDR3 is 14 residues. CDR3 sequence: CASSRVSQGYTQYF.

CDR3 amino acids: CSTDRGPMNTEAFF. The chain recombines TRBV20-1 with TRBJ1-1; the D call from TCRdb, TRBD1, cannot be confirmed without DNA. CDR1 and CDR2 from the germline V gene are DFQATT and SNEGSKA (reference sequence). This CDR3 is built from 14 residues.

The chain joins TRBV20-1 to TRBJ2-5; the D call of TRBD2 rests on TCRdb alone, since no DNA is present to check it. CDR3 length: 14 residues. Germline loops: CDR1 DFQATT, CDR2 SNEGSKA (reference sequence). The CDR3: CSARGAGSQETQYF.

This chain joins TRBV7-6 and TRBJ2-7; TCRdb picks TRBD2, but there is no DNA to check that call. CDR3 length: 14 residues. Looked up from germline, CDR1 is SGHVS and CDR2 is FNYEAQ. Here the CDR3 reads CASSFNLAGAEQYF.

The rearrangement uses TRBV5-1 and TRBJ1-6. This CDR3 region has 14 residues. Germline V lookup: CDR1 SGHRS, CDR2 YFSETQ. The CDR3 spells CASSLGSYNSPLHF.

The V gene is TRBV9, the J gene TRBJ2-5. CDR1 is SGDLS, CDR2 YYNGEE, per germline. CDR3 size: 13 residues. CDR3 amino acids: CASSVGNQETQYF. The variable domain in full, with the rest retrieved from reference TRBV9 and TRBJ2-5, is DSGVTQTPKHLITATGQRVTLRCSPRSGDLSVYWYQQSLDQGLQFLIQYYNGEERAKGNILERFSAQQFPDLHSELNLSSLELGDSALYFCASSVGNQETQYFGPGTRLLVL.

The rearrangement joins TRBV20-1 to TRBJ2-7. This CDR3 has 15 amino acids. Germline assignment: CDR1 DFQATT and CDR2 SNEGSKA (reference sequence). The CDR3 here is CSARDFGRSSPEQYF.

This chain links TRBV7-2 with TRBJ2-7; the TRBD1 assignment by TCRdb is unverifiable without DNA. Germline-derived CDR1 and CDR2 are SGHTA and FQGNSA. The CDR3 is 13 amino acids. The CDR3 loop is CASSLPTGGEQYF.

The CDR3 sequence: CASSQANSSVREKGKTQYF. The V call is TRBV4-1, the J call TRBJ2-5; TCRdb proposes TRBD2, but this gene call is untestable without DNA. Germline V gene sequence: CDR1 MGHRA, CDR2 YSYEKL. The CDR3 is made up of 19 amino acids.

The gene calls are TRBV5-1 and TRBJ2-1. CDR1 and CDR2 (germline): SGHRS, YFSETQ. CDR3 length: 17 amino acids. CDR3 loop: CASSLVGGGSSYNEQFF.

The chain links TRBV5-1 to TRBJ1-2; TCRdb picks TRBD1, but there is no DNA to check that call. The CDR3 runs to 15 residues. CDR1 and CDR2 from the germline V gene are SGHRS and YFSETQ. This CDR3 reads CASATSGGANYGYTF.

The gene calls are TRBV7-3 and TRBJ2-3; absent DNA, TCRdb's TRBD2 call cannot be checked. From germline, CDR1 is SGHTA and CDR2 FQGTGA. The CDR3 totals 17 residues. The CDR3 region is CASSLAPAGGGSDTQYF.

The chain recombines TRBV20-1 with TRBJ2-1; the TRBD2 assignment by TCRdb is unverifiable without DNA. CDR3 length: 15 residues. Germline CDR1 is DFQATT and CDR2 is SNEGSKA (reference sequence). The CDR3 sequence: CSARFTRLAGDEQFF.

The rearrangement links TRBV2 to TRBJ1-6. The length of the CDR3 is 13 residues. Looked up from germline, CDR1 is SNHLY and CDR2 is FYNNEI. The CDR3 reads CASSEAGNSPLHF.

This chain's CDR3 is CASSLGGVPGANYGYTF. This chain links TRBV7-9 with TRBJ1-2. This CDR3 has 17 amino acids. The germline gives CDR1 SEHNR, CDR2 FQNEAQ (reference sequence).